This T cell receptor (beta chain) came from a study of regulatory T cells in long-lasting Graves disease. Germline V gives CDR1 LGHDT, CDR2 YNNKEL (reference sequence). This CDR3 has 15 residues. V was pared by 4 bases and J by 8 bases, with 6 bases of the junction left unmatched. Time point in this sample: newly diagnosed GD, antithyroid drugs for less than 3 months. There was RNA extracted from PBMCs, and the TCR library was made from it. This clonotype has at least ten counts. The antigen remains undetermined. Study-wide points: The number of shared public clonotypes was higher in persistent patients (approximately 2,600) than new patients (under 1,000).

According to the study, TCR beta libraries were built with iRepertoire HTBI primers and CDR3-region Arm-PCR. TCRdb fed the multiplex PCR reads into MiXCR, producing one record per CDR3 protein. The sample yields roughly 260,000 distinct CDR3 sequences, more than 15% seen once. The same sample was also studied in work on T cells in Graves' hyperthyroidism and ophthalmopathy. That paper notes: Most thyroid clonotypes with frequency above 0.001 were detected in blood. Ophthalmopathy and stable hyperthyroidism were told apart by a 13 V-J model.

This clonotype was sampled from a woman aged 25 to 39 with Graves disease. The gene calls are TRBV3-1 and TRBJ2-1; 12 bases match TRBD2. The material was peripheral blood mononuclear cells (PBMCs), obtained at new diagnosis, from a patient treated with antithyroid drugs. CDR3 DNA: TGTGCCAGCAGCCCTTCTAGCGGGGGGGCGGATGAGCAGTTCTTC. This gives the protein CASSPSSGGADEQFF.